This passage covers 7 T cell receptor beta chains from one sample sequenced in a study of T cell responses to AZD1222 COVID-19 vaccine. Measured with immunoSEQ multiplex PCR; TCRdb has only the in-frame clones, and not every one. The table has about 86,000 clones, 88% seen once. Sequencing was performed on peripheral blood, taken on day 0 of AZD1222 vaccination. Every receptor here comes from an adult in good health.

The chain has TRBV7-9 and TRBJ2-1; no firm D call. Trimming left V 1 base short and J 9 bases short, with 10 bases between. Germline CDR1 reads SEHNR; CDR2 reads FQNEAQ (reference sequence). The CDR3 has 13 amino acids. The CDR3 DNA follows: TGTGCCAGCAGCTTAGAAGCGTCCTTTGAGCAGTTCTTC. Its translation: CASSLEASFEQFF.

This rearrangement joins TRBV27 to TRBJ1-4, with 10 bases aligning to TRBD1. The CDR3 consists of 16 residues. Germline V lookup: CDR1 MNHEY, CDR2 SMNVEV (reference sequence). V was pared by 2 bases and J by 7 bases, with 7 bases of the junction left unmatched. In DNA, the CDR3 is TGTGCCAGCAGTTTACGACAGGGGGCCCCGTCTGAAAAACTGTTTTTT. Residues: CASSLRQGAPSEKLFF.

V is TRBV6-1 and J is TRBJ2-7; the match to TRBD1 covers 7 bases. The V and J ends lost 2 bases and 3 bases, in that order; junction bases with no gene match: 7. The CDR3 covers 15 residues. Germline lookup yields CDR1 MNHNS and CDR2 SASEGT. CDR3 DNA: TGTGCCAGCAGTGAAACCCGGGACAGAAACTACGAGCAGTACTTC. This codes for CASSETRDRNYEQYF.

The chain recombines TRBV3-1 (or the pseudogene TRBV3-2) with TRBJ2-1; D is unclear. This CDR3 spans 15 amino acids. Germline values: CDR1 LGHDT, CDR2 YNNKEL (reference sequence). V lost 4 bases and J 7 bases, leaving 17 bases between the germline ends. The CDR3 nucleotides read TGTGCCAGCAGCCTTTCCTCACAAACAGTGAATGAGCAGTTCTTC. Translating it yields CASSLSSQTVNEQFF.

This chain joins TRBV3-1 (or the pseudogene TRBV3-2) and TRBJ1-1, with D perhaps matching TRBD1 (6 bases). V was clipped by 3 bases and J by 4 bases, with 15 bases between them. The CDR3 runs to 15 residues. CDR1 is LGHDT and CDR2 is YNNKEL in the germline V gene (reference sequence). As DNA, the CDR3 is TGTGCCAGCAGCCAGGCCAGGGGTCCGGCCACTGAAGCTTTCTTT. Translation gives CASSQARGPATEAFF.

This chain links TRBV12-3 or TRBV12-4 with TRBJ2-7; TRBD1 matches at 7 bases. Losses at the gene ends were 5 bases for V and 6 bases for J; bases not matched to a gene: 7. The CDR3 totals 13 residues. CDR3: CASSERQGTEQYF. CDR3 DNA sequence: TGTGCCAGCAGTGAGCGACAGGGTACCGAGCAGTACTTC.

DNA for the CDR3: TGTGCCAGCAGCCAAGATGCTCCTAGCGGGATTGGATTCTACAATGAGCAGTTCTTC. The encoded protein is CASSQDAPSGIGFYNEQFF. The chain carries TRBV14 and TRBJ2-1, with 9 bases identical to TRBD2. The CDR3 runs to 19 residues. V lost 0 bases to trimming and J lost 3 bases; unmatched junction nucleotides: 12. Germline V gene data show CDR1 as SGHDN and CDR2 as FVKESK.